A single sample is the source of the 12 T cell receptor beta chains below, sequenced in a study of OX40 agonist ivuxolimab in advanced cancers. Here immunoSEQ multiplex PCR was the method, and the copy in TCRdb shows in-frame clones only, minus some. The repertoire holds tens of thousands of clones, with around 83% as singletons. The sequences come from CD4+ or CD8+ T cells sorted from blood, collected in a trial of the OX40 agonist ivuxolimab. All receptors derive from an adult with an advanced solid tumor such as melanoma, head and neck, liver or kidney cancer.

This rearrangement joins TRBV4-1 to TRBJ2-6; D perhaps matches TRBD1 (5 bases). This CDR3 spans 19 amino acids. Trimming pared 0 bases from V and 0 bases from J, leaving 15 bases between. Germline values: CDR1 MGHRA, CDR2 YSYEKL. The CDR3: CASSQESARVISGANVLTF. CDR3 in DNA: TGCGCCAGCAGCCAAGAAAGCGCCAGGGTAATCTCTGGGGCCAACGTCCTGACTTTC.

The rearrangement uses TRBV6-6 and TRBJ1-3, with D uncertain. CDR1 is MNHNY and CDR2 is SVGAGI in the germline V gene (reference sequence). This CDR3 has 15 amino acids. Trimming took 0 bases from V and 2 from J, leaving 8 bases between them. CDR3 bases: TGTGCCAGCAGTTACTCGACGGGGACTGGAAACACCATATATTTT. Translated: CASSYSTGTGNTIYF.

This chain joins TRBV5-1 and TRBJ2-7; D ambiguous. The germline gives CDR1 SGHRS, CDR2 YFSETQ. The CDR3 consists of 11 residues. V lost 1 base to trimming and J lost 6 bases, with 5 bases between them. The CDR3 DNA sequence: TGCGCCAGCAGCTTGCAGGCCGAGCAGTACTTC. It specifies CASSLQAEQYF.

The V and J genes are TRBV5-1 and TRBJ2-5, with 8 bases identical to TRBD1. The V and J ends lost 3 bases and 2 bases, in that order; junction bases with no gene match: 6. The germline CDR1 and CDR2 sequences are SGHRS and YFSETQ. The CDR3 is 15 amino acids. The CDR3 nucleotides are TGCGCCAGCAGCTCAGGGGGCAAAGAGCAAGAGACCCAGTACTTC. Its translation is CASSSGGKEQETQYF.

The chain has TRBV14 and TRBJ2-5; D not certain. The CDR3 is 13 residues long. The V end was cut by 4 bases, the J end by 0 bases, with 6 bases between. CDR1 is SGHDN and CDR2 is FVKESK in the germline V gene. The CDR3 sequence is CASSPLDQETQYF. DNA for the CDR3: TGTGCCAGCAGCCCCCTGGACCAAGAGACCCAGTACTTC.

This sequence joins TRBV11-2 and TRBJ1-5; 7 positions agree with TRBD1. The CDR3 totals 13 residues. Germline CDR1 SGHAT, CDR2 FQNNGV. The trim removed 5 bases at V and 7 bases at J, leaving 5 bases unmatched. CDR3 residues: CASSDRVGQPQHF. DNA of the CDR3: TGTGCCAGCAGCGACAGGGTTGGGCAGCCCCAGCATTTT.

The V and J genes are TRBV6-5 and TRBJ2-3; 9 bases are shared with TRBD2. The CDR3 runs to 15 residues. V shed 0 bases, J shed 5 bases, and the junction held 3 bases outside the gene matches. CDR1 is MNHEY, CDR2 SVGAGI, per germline. The CDR3 reads CASSYSASGVDTQYF. DNA of the CDR3: TGTGCCAGCAGTTACTCGGCTAGCGGGGTAGATACGCAGTATTTT.

This chain links TRBV11-2 with TRBJ1-1, with TRBD1 matching 10 bases. Germline CDR1 SGHAT, CDR2 FQNNGV. The CDR3 has 15 residues. Trimming took 1 base from V and 5 from J; bases not matched to a gene: 4. The CDR3 sequence is CASSLGRTGGTEAFF. DNA for the CDR3: TGTGCCAGCAGCTTAGGAAGGACAGGGGGGACTGAAGCTTTCTTT.

The V gene is TRBV19, the J gene TRBJ2-1, with D possibly matching TRBD1 (6 bases). V was trimmed by 5 bases and J by 2 bases, leaving 10 bases between them. The CDR3 contains 14 residues. From germline, CDR1 is LNHDA and CDR2 SQIVND (reference sequence). This chain's CDR3 is CASSPDSPYNEQFF. CDR3 DNA sequence: TGTGCCAGTAGTCCGGACAGCCCCTACAATGAGCAGTTCTTC.

This clone has just one count. This chain connects TRBV29-1 to TRBJ2-3; 11 nucleotides match TRBD1. From germline, CDR1 is SQVTM and CDR2 ANQGSEA. V was clipped by 4 bases and J by 4 bases; unmatched bases: 7. The length of the CDR3 is 15 residues. DNA of the CDR3: TGCAGCGTTGCCTGGACAGGGGGCATCTCAGATACGCAGTATTTT. Translation gives CSVAWTGGISDTQYF.

The chain combines TRBV27 with TRBJ1-1; no reliable D call. In germline, CDR1 is MNHEY, CDR2 SMNVEV (reference sequence). Trimming removed 5 bases at V and 2 bases at J, with 12 bases between. There are 14 residues in the CDR3. CDR3 sequence (DNA): TGTGCCAGCAGTCCCCTAGACGTTAACACTGAAGCTTTCTTT. This encodes CASSPLDVNTEAFF.

J is TRBJ1-2 and V is TRBV6-5, with 7 bases aligning to TRBD1. After removal of 6 bases from V and 1 base from J, the junction contained 5 bases not matched to a gene. Germline-derived CDR1 and CDR2 are MNHEY and SVGAGI. The CDR3 runs 14 residues. The CDR3 protein is CASRTTGYNYGYTF. CDR3 bases: TGTGCCAGCAGGACGACAGGGTATAACTATGGCTACACCTTC.